This T cell receptor (beta chain) was retrieved from a study of blood T cell repertoires in COVID-19. Study at large: Samples of COVID-19 (acute and convalescent) were obtained from the United States, Italy and Spain. The analysed material was cDNA or gDNA that came from T cells, B-cell-depleted T cells, or PBMCs.

As handled by the study authors: Reference gene primer amplification gave estimated nucleated cell counts. Assay: immunoSEQ multiplex PCR; the TCRdb copy retains only in-frame clones and omits some. The DNA gave D and trimming, while V, J and clone size come from that table. The sample includes under 75,000 clones, 70% to 90% of them seen just once. V gave up 0 bases and J gave up 0 bases; unmatched junction bases: 0. CDR1 and CDR2 (germline): LGHNA, YNFKEQ. This CDR3 has 15 amino acids. The TCR sequence derives from a woman of 80 years or more with active COVID-19. Input material: peripheral blood. The rearrangement joins TRBV4-2 to TRBJ2-7, with 9 bases fitting TRBD2. CDR3 residues: CASSQEAGGSYEQYF. DNA for the CDR3: TGTGCCAGCAGCCAAGAAGCGGGGGGCTCCTACGAGCAGTACTTC.